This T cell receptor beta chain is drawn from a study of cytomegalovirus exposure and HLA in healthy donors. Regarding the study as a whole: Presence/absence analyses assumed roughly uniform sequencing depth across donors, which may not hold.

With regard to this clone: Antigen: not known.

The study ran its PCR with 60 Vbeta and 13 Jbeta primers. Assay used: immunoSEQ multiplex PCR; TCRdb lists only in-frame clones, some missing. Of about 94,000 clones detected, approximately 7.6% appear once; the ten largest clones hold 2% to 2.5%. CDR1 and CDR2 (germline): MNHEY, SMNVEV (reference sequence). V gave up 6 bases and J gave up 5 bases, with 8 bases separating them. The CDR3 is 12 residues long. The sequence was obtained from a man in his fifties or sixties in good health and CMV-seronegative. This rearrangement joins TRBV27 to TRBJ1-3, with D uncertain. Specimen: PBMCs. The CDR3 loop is CASSLERNTIYF. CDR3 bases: TGTGCCAGCAGCCTAGAGAGAAACACCATATATTTT.